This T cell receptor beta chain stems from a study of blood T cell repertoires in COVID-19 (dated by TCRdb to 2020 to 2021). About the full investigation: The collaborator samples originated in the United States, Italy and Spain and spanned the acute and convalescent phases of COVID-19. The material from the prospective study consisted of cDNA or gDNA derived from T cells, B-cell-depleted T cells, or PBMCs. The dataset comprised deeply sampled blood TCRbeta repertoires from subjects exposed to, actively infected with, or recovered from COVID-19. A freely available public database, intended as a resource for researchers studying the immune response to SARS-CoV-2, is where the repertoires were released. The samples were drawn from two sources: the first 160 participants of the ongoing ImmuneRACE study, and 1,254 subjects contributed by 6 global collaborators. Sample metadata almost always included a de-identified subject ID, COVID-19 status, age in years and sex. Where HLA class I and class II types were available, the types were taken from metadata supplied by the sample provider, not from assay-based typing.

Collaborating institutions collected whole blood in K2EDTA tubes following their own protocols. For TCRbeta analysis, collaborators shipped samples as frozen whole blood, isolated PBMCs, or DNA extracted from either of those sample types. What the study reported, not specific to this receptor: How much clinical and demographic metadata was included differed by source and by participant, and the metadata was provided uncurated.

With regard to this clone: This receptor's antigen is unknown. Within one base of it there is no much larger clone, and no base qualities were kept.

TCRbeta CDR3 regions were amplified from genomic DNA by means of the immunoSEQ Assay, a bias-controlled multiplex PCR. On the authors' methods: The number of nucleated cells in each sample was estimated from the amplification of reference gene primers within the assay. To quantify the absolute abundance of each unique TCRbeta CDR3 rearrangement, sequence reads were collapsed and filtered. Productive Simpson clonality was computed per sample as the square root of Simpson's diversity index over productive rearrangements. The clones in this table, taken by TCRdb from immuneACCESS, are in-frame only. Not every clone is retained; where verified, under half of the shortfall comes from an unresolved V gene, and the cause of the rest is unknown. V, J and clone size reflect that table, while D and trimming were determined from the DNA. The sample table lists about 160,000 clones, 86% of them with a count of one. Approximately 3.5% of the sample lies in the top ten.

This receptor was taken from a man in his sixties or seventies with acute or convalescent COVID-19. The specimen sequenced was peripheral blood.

The CDR3 here reads CASSSGTGSSYNEQFF. The base sequence is TGTGCCAGCAGTTCCGGGACAGGGAGCAGCTACAATGAGCAGTTCTTC. The sequence links TRBV2 to TRBJ2-1; 9 central bases correspond to TRBD1. Compared with germline, V lacks 5 bases and J lacks 3 bases; bases without a gene match: 8. Based on the germline V gene, the CDR1 and CDR2 sequences are SNHLY and FYNNEI. From the cysteine through the phenylalanine, the CDR3 covers 16 amino acids. The retained sequence is limited to the CDR3, 48 bases, with the frame set at the first base.